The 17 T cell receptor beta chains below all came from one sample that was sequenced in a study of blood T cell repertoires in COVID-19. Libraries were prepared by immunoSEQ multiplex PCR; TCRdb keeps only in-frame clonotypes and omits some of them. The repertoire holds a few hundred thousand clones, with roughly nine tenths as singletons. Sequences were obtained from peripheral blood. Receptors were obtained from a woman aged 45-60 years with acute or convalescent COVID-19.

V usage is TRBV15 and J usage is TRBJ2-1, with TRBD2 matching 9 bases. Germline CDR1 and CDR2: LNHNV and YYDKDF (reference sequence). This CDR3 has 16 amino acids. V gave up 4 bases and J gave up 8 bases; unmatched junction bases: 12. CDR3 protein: CATSMAPGRGGYEQFF. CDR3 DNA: TGTGCCACCAGCATGGCCCCCGGGCGGGGGGGCTATGAGCAGTTCTTC.

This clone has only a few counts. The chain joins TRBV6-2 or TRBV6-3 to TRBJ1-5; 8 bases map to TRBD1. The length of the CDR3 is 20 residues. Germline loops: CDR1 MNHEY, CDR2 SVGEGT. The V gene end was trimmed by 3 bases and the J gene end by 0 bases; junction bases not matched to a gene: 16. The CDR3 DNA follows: TGTGCCAGCAGTTATTTTCTAGACAGGGGACACCACTATAGCAATCAGCCCCAGCATTTT. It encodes CASSYFLDRGHHYSNQPQHF.

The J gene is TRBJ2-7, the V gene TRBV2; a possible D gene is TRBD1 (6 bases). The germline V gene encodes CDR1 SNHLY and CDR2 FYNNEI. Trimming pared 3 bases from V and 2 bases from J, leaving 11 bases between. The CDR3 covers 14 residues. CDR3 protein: CASSEGGQTYEQYF. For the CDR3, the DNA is TGTGCCAGCAGTGAGGGTGGACAGACCTACGAGCAGTACTTC. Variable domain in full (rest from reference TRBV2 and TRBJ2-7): EPEVTQTPSHQVTQMGQEVILRCVPISNHLYFYWYRQILGQKVEFLVSFYNNEISEKSEIFDDQFSVERPDGSNFTLKIRSTKLEDSAMYFCASSEGGQTYEQYFGPGTRLTVT.

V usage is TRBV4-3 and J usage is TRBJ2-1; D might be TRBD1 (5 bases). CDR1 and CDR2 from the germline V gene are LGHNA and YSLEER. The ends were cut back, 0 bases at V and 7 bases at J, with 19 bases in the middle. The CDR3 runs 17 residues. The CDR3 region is CASSQDDGHLLANEQFF. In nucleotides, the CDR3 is TGCGCCAGCAGCCAAGACGATGGACACCTACTTGCGAATGAGCAGTTCTTC.

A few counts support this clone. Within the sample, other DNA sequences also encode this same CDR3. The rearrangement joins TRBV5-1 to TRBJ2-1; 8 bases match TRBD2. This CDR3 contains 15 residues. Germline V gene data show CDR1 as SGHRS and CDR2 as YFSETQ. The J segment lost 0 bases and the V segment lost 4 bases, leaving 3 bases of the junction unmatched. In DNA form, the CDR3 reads TGCGCCAGCAGCCCAAGCGGGAGCTCCTACAATGAGCAGTTCTTC. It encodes CASSPSGSSYNEQFF. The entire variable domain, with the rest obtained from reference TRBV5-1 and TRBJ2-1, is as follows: KAGVTQTPRYLIKTRGQQVTLSCSPISGHRSVSWYQQTPGQGLQFLFEYFSETQRNKGNFPGRFSGRQFSNSRSEMNVSTLELGDSALYLCASSPSGSSYNEQFFGPGTRLTVL.

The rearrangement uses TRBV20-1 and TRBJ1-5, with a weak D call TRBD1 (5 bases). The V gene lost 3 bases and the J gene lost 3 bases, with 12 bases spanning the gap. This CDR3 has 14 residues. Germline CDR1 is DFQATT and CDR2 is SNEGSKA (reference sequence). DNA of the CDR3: TGCAGTGCTAGTCTAGGGGTGCACAATCAGCCCCAGCATTTT. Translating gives CSASLGVHNQPQHF.

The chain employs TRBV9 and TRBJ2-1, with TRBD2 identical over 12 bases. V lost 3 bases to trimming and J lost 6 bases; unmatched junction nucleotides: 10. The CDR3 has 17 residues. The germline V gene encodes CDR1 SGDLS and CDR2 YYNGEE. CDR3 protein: CASSARFTSGGFNEQFF. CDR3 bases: TGTGCCAGCAGCGCCAGATTCACTAGCGGGGGGTTCAATGAGCAGTTCTTC. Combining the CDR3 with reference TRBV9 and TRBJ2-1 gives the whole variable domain DSGVTQTPKHLITATGQRVTLRCSPRSGDLSVYWYQQSLDQGLQFLIQYYNGEERAKGNILERFSAQQFPDLHSELNLSSLELGDSALYFCASSARFTSGGFNEQFFGPGTRLTVL.

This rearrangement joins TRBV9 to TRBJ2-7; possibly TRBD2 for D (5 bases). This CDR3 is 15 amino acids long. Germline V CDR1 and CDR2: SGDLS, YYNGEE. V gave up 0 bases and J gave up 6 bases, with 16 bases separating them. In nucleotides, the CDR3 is TGTGCCAGCAGCGTAGCAGACTACGGGGTAACCGAGCAGTACTTC. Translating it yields CASSVADYGVTEQYF. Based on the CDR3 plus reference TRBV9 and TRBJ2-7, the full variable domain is DSGVTQTPKHLITATGQRVTLRCSPRSGDLSVYWYQQSLDQGLQFLIQYYNGEERAKGNILERFSAQQFPDLHSELNLSSLELGDSALYFCASSVADYGVTEQYFGPGTRLTVT.

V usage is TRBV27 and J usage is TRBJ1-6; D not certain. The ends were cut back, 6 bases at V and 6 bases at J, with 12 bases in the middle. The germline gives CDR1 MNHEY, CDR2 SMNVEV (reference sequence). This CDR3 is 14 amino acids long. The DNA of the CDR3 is TGTGCCAGCAGCAACTATGATGGTAATTCACCCCTCCACTTT. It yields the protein CASSNYDGNSPLHF.

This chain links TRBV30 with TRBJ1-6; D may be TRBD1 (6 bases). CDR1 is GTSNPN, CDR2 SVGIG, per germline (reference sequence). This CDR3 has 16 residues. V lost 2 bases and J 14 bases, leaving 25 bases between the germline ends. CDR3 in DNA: TGTGCCTGGAGTCTAAAGACAGGTCGGACCTTTATGGCCCTCCACTTT. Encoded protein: CAWSLKTGRTFMALHF.

In nucleotides, the CDR3 is TGTGCCAGCAGCTTTCAGGGTAACCAAGAGACCCAGTACTTC. Its protein is CASSFQGNQETQYF. The chain carries TRBV11-2 and TRBJ2-5, with D perhaps TRBD1 (5 bases). The CDR3 is 14 residues long. Between the trimmed V and J ends, which lost 3 bases and 0 bases, there was a span of 8 bases. Germline values: CDR1 SGHAT, CDR2 FQNNGV.

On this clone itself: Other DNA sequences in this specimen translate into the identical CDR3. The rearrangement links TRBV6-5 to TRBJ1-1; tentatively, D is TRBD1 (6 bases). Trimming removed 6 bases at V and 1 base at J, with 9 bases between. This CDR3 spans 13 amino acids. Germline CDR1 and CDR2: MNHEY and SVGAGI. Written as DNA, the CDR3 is TGTGCCAGCAGGGACAGACAGAACACTGAAGCTTTCTTT. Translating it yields CASRDRQNTEAFF.

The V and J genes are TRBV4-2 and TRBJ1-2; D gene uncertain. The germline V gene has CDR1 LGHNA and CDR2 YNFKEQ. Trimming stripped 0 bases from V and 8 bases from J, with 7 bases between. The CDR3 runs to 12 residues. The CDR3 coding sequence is TGTGCCAGCAGCCAAGATAGGGAGGGCTACACCTTC. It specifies CASSQDREGYTF.

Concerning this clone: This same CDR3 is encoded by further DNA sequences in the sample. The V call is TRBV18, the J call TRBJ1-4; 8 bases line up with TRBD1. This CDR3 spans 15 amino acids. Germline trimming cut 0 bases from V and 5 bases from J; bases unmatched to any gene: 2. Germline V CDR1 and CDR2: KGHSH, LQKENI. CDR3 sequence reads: CASSPPGQDNEKLFF. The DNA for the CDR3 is TGTGCCAGCTCACCACCGGGACAGGACAATGAAAAACTGTTTTTT.

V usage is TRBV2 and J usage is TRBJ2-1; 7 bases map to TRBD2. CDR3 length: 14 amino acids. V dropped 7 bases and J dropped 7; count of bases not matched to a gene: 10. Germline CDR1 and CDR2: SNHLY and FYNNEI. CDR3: CASTTGGFGNEQFF. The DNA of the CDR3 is TGTGCCAGCACTACGGGGGGTTTTGGTAATGAGCAGTTCTTC.

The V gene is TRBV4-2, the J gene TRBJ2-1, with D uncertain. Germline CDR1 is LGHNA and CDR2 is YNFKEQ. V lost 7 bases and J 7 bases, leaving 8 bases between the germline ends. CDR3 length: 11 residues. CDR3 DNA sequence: TGTGCCAGCACCTCGGGTAATGAGCAGTTCTTC. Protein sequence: CASTSGNEQFF.

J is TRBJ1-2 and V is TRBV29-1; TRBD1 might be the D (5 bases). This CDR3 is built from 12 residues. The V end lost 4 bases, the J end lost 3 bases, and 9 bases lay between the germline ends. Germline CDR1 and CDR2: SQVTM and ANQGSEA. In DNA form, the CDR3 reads TGCAGCGTTGTGGACACCTACTATGGCTACACCTTC. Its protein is CSVVDTYYGYTF. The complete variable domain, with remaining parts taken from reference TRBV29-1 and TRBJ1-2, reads SAVISQKPSRDICQRGTSLTIQCQVDSQVTMMFWYRQQPGQSLTLIATANQGSEATYESGFVIDKFPISRPNLTFSTLTVSNMSPEDSSIYLCSVVDTYYGYTFGSGTRLTVV.